Presented here are 16 T cell receptor beta chains from one specimen sequenced in a study of T cell changes during pregnancy in multiple sclerosis. This table comes from immunoSEQ multiplex PCR, and its TCRdb copy is limited to in-frame clones, with some not included. The sample contains more than 80,000 clones, 91% of which appear only once. The input for sequencing was peripheral blood, taken before pregnancy. The receptors shown here come from a female donor with multiple sclerosis, enrolled in a pregnancy study.

The rearrangement uses TRBV30 and TRBJ1-2; perhaps TRBD1 as D (6 bases). Deletions cut 5 bases from V and 0 bases from J, with 7 bases between. The CDR3 length is 12 residues. Germline values: CDR1 GTSNPN, CDR2 SVGIG (reference sequence). The CDR3 reads CAWGQTNYGYTF. The CDR3 DNA sequence: TGTGCCTGGGGACAGACTAACTATGGCTACACCTTC.

The chain combines TRBV2 with TRBJ2-7, with D hard to call. The CDR3 sequence is 14 residues long. The V end lost 4 bases, the J end lost 2 bases, and 12 bases lay between the germline ends. CDR1 SNHLY and CDR2 FYNNEI come from the germline V gene. CDR3 in amino acids: CASSAIGRAYEQYF. In DNA, the CDR3 is TGTGCCAGCAGTGCTATAGGCCGGGCCTACGAGCAGTACTTC.

The chain joins TRBV28 to TRBJ2-5, with D tentatively TRBD2 (5 bases). The CDR3 extends over 14 amino acids. The germline V gene encodes CDR1 MDHEN and CDR2 SYDVKM. Trimming shortened V by 6 bases and J by 10 bases, and 21 bases separated the two germline ends. The CDR3, as DNA: TGTGCCAGCAGCTCCGCTGCTAGCTCGTTGGGCCAGTACTTC. Protein product: CASSSAASSLGQYF.

The V gene is TRBV2, the J gene TRBJ2-7, with 7 nucleotides matching TRBD2. With V trimmed by 7 bases and J by 3 bases, 12 bases remained unmatched. The CDR3 loop spans 15 amino acids. The germline V gene has CDR1 SNHLY and CDR2 FYNNEI. Here the CDR3 DNA reads TGTGCCAGCATAGAACAGCCTAGCGGATTCTACGAGCAGTACTTC. Its translation is CASIEQPSGFYEQYF.

This clone occurred once. J is TRBJ2-3 and V is TRBV6-1; D is perhaps TRBD1 (5 bases). The CDR3 sequence is 15 residues long. Germline V gene lookup returns CDR1 MNHNS and CDR2 SASEGT. Trimming stripped 1 base from V and 3 bases from J, with 11 bases between. This CDR3 reads CASSEDKGRTDTQYF. CDR3 sequence (DNA): TGTGCCAGCAGTGAAGACAAGGGGCGAACAGATACGCAGTATTTT.

V is TRBV5-1 and J is TRBJ2-7; a weak D match, TRBD1 (7 bases). Germline lookup yields CDR1 SGHRS and CDR2 YFSETQ. The V end lost 0 bases, the J end lost 2 bases, and 12 bases lay between the germline ends. The CDR3 runs 15 residues. CDR3: CASSLEEGAPYEQYF. The CDR3 DNA follows: TGCGCCAGCAGCTTGGAGGAGGGGGCCCCCTACGAGCAGTACTTC.

This clone is a singleton in its sample. V and J are TRBV7-3 and TRBJ1-6, with 7 positions matching TRBD1. V lost 5 bases, J lost 4 bases, and 11 bases stayed unmatched. CDR1 is SGHTA and CDR2 is FQGTGA in the germline V gene. The CDR3 spans 17 residues. The CDR3 region has the DNA TGTGCCAGCAGCCCTTCGACACAGGGGAATTATAATTCACCCCTCCACTTT. It codes for CASSPSTQGNYNSPLHF.

This clone showed up just a few times. The J gene is TRBJ1-3, the V gene TRBV6-1; D is possibly TRBD1 (5 bases). Trimming removed 1 base at V and 0 bases at J, with 10 bases between. Germline V gene sequence: CDR1 MNHNS, CDR2 SASEGT. The CDR3 has 16 amino acids. This chain's CDR3 is CASSEVEDSSGNTIYF. The CDR3 region has the DNA TGTGCCAGCAGTGAAGTCGAAGACAGCTCTGGAAACACCATATATTTT.

This clone was seen a handful of times. This chain connects TRBV19 to TRBJ2-2; D remains unclear. Per germline, CDR1 LNHDA and CDR2 SQIVND (reference sequence). The germline V and J ends were trimmed by 3 bases and 0 bases, with 8 bases remaining between them. This CDR3 comprises 15 residues. The CDR3 DNA sequence: TGTGCCAGTAGTATGGGCAGATCGAACACCGGGGAGCTGTTTTTT. This sequence encodes CASSMGRSNTGELFF.

V is TRBV6-4 and J is TRBJ2-1; TRBD2 matches 8 bases. V shed 0 bases and J 8 bases; nucleotides not matched to a gene: 12. From germline, CDR1 is MRHNA and CDR2 SNTAGT. This CDR3 is built from 17 residues. The CDR3: CASSDSLAGGPLYEQFF. CDR3 coding DNA: TGTGCCAGCAGTGACTCTCTTGCGGGAGGACCGTTGTATGAGCAGTTCTTC.

This chain uses TRBV4-1 with TRBJ2-3; 10 nucleotides align to TRBD2. V gave up 0 bases and J gave up 2 bases; unmatched junction bases: 5. The CDR3 is 17 amino acids. Germline CDR1 is MGHRA and CDR2 is YSYEKL. The CDR3 coding sequence is TGCGCCAGCAGCCAAGATATACTAGCGGGGTCCACAGATACGCAGTATTTT. Protein sequence: CASSQDILAGSTDTQYF.

V usage is TRBV19 and J usage is TRBJ2-5; possibly TRBD1 for D (6 bases). CDR3 length: 16 amino acids. Germline V gives CDR1 LNHDA, CDR2 SQIVND (reference sequence). V shed 1 base and J shed 5 bases, with 17 bases lying between them. In DNA, the CDR3 is TGTGCCAGTAGTATAGGTCTCACAGGGTCGATCGAGACCCAGTACTTC. Amino acids: CASSIGLTGSIETQYF.

The rearrangement uses TRBV7-3 and TRBJ2-7; 8 bases map to TRBD2. The CDR3 has 14 amino acids. Germline assignment: CDR1 SGHTA and CDR2 FQGTGA. V lost 5 bases, J lost 2 bases, and 5 bases stayed unmatched. The CDR3 is CASSRTGGAYEQYF. The DNA for the CDR3 is TGTGCCAGCAGCCGCACGGGGGGGGCCTACGAGCAGTACTTC.

The chain joins TRBV5-1 to TRBJ2-7, with D unclear. Germline CDR1 SGHRS, CDR2 YFSETQ. V was clipped by 0 bases and J by 0 bases, with 10 bases between them. This CDR3 comprises 15 residues. Here the CDR3 DNA reads TGCGCCAGCAGCTTGGTTGGCTTAGCCTCCTACGAGCAGTACTTC. Its translation: CASSLVGLASYEQYF.

The gene calls are TRBV6-6 and TRBJ2-1; 8 nucleotides agree with TRBD2. V dropped 4 bases and J dropped 4; count of bases not matched to a gene: 3. CDR1 is MNHNY, CDR2 SVGAGI, per germline (reference sequence). This CDR3 has 14 amino acids. The CDR3 region has the DNA TGTGCCAGCAGTTTTATAGCGGGGTACAATGAGCAGTTCTTC. This codes for CASSFIAGYNEQFF.

This clone was counted many times. The V call is TRBV30, the J call TRBJ1-2, with TRBD1 matching 8 bases. The trim removed 3 bases at V and 7 bases at J, leaving 10 bases unmatched. From germline, CDR1 is GTSNPN and CDR2 SVGIG (reference sequence). This CDR3 comprises 14 residues. Here the CDR3 reads CAWRGGTGLGGYTF. The CDR3 DNA reads as TGTGCCTGGAGAGGGGGGACAGGTCTAGGTGGCTACACCTTC.